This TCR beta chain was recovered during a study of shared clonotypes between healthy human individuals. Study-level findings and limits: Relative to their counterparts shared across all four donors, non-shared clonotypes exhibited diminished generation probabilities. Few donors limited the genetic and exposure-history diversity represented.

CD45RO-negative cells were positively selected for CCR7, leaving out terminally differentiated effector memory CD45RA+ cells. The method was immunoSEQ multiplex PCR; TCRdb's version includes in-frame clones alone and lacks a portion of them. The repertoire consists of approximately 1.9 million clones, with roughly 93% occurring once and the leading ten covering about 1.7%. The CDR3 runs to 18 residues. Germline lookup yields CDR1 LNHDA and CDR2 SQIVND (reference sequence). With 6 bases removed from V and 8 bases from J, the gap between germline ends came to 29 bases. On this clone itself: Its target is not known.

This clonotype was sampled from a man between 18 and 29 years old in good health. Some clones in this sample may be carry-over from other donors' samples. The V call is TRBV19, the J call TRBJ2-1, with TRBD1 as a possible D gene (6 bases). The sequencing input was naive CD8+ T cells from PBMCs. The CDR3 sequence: CASRGPSGTANRVDEQFF. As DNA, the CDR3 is TGTGCCAGTAGGGGCCCTTCCGGGACCGCGAACAGGGTCGATGAGCAGTTCTTC.